The following is a T cell receptor (beta chain) sequence with its context. This clonotype has ten or more counts. Its antigen is not yet known. No qualities accompany the bases; no much larger clone lies one base away. The entry originates in a study of T-cell reconstitution after alpha-beta-depleted transplantation in children (dated by TCRdb to the mid-2010s). Some background on the complete study: Using TCR repertoire profiling, the study quantitatively followed how T-cell immune reconstitution unfolded in children after TCRalphabeta/CD19-depleted allogeneic hematopoietic cell transplantation.

The treatment or condition label of this sample denotes: allogeneic hematopoietic cell transplantation with graft depleted of TCRalphabeta T cells and CD19 B cells. The children who served as transplant recipients had been given grafts of TCRalphabeta/CD19-depleted allogeneic hematopoietic cells. The method was PCR. The reads were generated on an Illumina HiSeq 2500. To normalize quantification of the TCRbeta repertoire, the TCR libraries were built with molecular barcoding that relied on unique molecular identifiers. TCRdb redid the processing of the public reads, applying fastp at Q25 and MiXCR, and retained in-frame beta chains. Rows with one shared CDR3 protein collapse into an entry with the most common genes and DNA. The sample table records 4,000 to 5,000 distinct CDR3 sequences; 15% to 20% of these occur just once. Of the sample, about half falls within the top ten clones. Overall study outcomes, separate from this receptor: Hyperexpanded clone frequencies declined over subsequent months; after one year, T-cell counts and TCRbeta diversity were mostly attributed to newly produced T cells. In some patients, high TCRbeta diversity at day 60 was attributed to recipient T cells and intrathymic progenitors that had survived conditioning. Apparently early alphabetaT-cell count recovery about two months after transplant reportedly relied on only several hundred rapidly expanded clones derived from non-depleted graft cells.

The sample here was PBMCs, mostly from graft donor cells, taken 180 days after TCRalphabeta/CD19-depleted stem cell transplant. The sequence was obtained from a male patient aged 2-10 years who had a stem cell transplant for acute lymphoblastic leukemia, so the T cells may come from the graft donor.

The CDR3 protein is CASSWGEGHTDTQYF. The nucleotide sequence is TGCGCCAGCAGCTGGGGCGAGGGACACACAGATACGCAGTATTTT. The V and J genes are TRBV5-1 and TRBJ2-3, and perhaps TRBD1 as D gene, on 6 matching bases. As encoded in the germline V gene, CDR1 is SGHRS while CDR2 is YFSETQ. V is shortened by 3 bases, J by 2 bases, and the region joining them spans 13 bases. From its cysteine to its phenylalanine, the CDR3 spans 15 amino acids. Just CDR3 DNA is preserved here, 45 bases in frame from base 1.